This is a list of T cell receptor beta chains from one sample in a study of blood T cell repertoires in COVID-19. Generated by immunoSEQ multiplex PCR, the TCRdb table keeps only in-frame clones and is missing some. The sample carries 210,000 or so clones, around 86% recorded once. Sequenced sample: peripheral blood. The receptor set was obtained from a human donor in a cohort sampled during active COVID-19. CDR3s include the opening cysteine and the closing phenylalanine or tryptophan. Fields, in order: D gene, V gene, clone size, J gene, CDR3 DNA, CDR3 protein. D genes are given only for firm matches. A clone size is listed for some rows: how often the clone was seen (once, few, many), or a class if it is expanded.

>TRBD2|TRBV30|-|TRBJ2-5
TGTGCCTGGAGCCTAGCGGGAGGAAACCAAGAGACCCAGTACTTC
CAWSLAGGNQETQYF
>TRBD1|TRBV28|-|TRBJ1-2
TGTGCCAGCAGTTTTGAGGGGGCAGCTTATGGCTACACCTTC
CASSFEGAAYGYTF
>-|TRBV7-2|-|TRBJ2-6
TGTGCCAGCAGCTTAGGAGGGCTCTCTGGGGCCAACGTCCTGACTTTC
CASSLGGLSGANVLTF
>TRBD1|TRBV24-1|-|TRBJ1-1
TGTGCCACCAGTCCCACAGGGGGAGGCACTGAAGCTTTCTTT
CATSPTGGGTEAFF
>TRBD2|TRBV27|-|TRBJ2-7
TGTGCCAGCAGTTTAGTTCGAGGGACTAGCGGCTACGAGCAGTACTTC
CASSLVRGTSGYEQYF
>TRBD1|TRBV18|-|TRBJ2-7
TGTGCCAGCTCATGGCGACAGGGGACAACCTACGAGCAGTACTTC
CASSWRQGTTYEQYF
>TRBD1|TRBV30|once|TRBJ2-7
TGTGCCTGGAATCAACAGGGGTGGTACGAGCAGTACTTC
CAWNQQGWYEQYF
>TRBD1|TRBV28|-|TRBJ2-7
TGTGCCAGCAGAAAGGGGGCGGGTTTCGAGTACTTC
CASRKGAGFEYF
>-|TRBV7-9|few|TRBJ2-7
TGTGCCAGCAGTTCAAACTACGAGCAGTACTTC
CASSSNYEQYF
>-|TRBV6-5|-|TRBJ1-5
TGTGCCAGCAGCCTACACGGACAGTCCGGCCAGCCCCAGCATTTT
CASSLHGQSGQPQHF
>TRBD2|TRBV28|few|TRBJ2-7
TGTGCCAGCAGCGGCATGGGGGGGGGCTCCTACGAGCAGTACTTC
CASSGMGGGSYEQYF
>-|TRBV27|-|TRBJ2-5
TGTGCCAGCAGCTTTAACCAGGGCCAAGAGACCCAGTACTTC
CASSFNQGQETQYF
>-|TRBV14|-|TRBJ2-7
TGTGCCAGCAGCCGCTCTCTAGTCGGTCCCTACGAGCAGTACTTC
CASSRSLVGPYEQYF
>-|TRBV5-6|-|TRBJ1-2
TGTGCCAGCAGCCCAAAGGACAGAGATTCCTATGGCTACACCTTC
CASSPKDRDSYGYTF
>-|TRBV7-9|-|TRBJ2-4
TGTGCCAGCAGCTCTGGACAGCTAGCCAAAAACATTCAGTACTTC
CASSSGQLAKNIQYF
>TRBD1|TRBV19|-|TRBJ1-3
TGTGCCAGCGACAGGGGGGCTGGAAACACCATATATTTT
CASDRGAGNTIYF
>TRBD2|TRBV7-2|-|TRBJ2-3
TGTGCCAGCAGACCATGGACTAGCGGTAGCACAGATACGCAGTATTTT
CASRPWTSGSTDTQYF
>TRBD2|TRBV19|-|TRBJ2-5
TGTGCCAGTAGGCCCACTAGCGGGAGGCCGGAGACCCAGTACTTC
CASRPTSGRPETQYF
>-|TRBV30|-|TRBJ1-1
TGTGCCTGGAGGCCCCAGGGGTGGACTGAAGCTTTCTTT
CAWRPQGWTEAFF
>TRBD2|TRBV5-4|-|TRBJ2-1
TGTGCCAGCAGCTTGGATAGCGGGAAGGACAATGAGCAGTTCTTC
CASSLDSGKDNEQFF
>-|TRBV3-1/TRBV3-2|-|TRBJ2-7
TGTGCCAGCAGCCAAGTGGCAGGACTCGTCTACGAGCAGTACTTC
CASSQVAGLVYEQYF
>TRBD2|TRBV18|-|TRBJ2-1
TGTGCCAGCTCACCATCGGGCGGGAGGATAGGAGATGAGCAGTTCTTC
CASSPSGGRIGDEQFF
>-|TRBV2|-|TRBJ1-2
TGTGCCAGCAGTGAACTTAGCCGCGTCATTAACTATGGCTACACCTTC
CASSELSRVINYGYTF
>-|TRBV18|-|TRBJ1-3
TGTGCCAGCTCACCACGGAGGAACTCTGGAAACACCATATATTTT
CASSPRRNSGNTIYF
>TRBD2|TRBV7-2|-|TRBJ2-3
TGTGCCAGCAGCTTAGCTAGCGGGAGCACAGATACGCAGTATTTT
CASSLASGSTDTQYF
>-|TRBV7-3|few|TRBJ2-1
TGTGCCAGCAGCTTAAGGGTAGCGACTTCCTACAATGAGCAGTTCTTC
CASSLRVATSYNEQFF
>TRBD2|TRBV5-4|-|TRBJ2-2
TGTGCCAGCAGCCCGGGACTAGCGGGAGGCACCGGGGAGCTGTTTTTT
CASSPGLAGGTGELFF
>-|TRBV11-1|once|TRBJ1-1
TGTGCCAGCAGCTACAGGGCGATGAACACTGAAGCTTTCTTT
CASSYRAMNTEAFF
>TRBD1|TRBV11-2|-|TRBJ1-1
TGTGCCAGCAGCTTACCCCCGTGGGACAGGGGTCTGGGCACTGAAGCTTTCTTT
CASSLPPWDRGLGTEAFF
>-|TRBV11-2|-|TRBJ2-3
TGTGCCAGCAGCTTAGTAGGAGGGTGGGCGGCAAGCACAGATACGCAGTATTTT
CASSLVGGWAASTDTQYF
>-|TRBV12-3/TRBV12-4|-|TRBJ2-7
TGTGCCAGCAGTTTAGCCGGGACCTACGAGCAGTACTTC
CASSLAGTYEQYF
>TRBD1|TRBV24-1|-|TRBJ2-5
TGTGCCACCAGTGATCCCCGCCGGGACAGGGTAGAAGAGACCCAGTACTTC
CATSDPRRDRVEETQYF
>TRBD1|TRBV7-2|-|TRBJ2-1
TGTGCCAGCAGCTCGAACAGGGGGCGTAGGTACAATGAGCAGTTCTTC
CASSSNRGRRYNEQFF
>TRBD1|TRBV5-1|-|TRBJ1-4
TGCGCCAGCAGCTTGGGCATACAGGGGGCTAATGAAAAACTGTTTTTT
CASSLGIQGANEKLFF
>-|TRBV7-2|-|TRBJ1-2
TGTGCCAGCAGCTTTACTCCCTCTCTGACAGGAGACTCTGGCTACACCTTC
CASSFTPSLTGDSGYTF
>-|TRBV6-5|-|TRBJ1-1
TGTGCCAGCAGTTACTCGCGAGTGTCTCGAGCTTTCTTT
CASSYSRVSRAFF
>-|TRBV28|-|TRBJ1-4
TGTGCCAGCGGGAGGAGTTCTGCAACTAATGAAAAACTGTTTTTT
CASGRSSATNEKLFF
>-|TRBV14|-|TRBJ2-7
TGTGCCAGCAGCCGTGCAGGAAACTCACGCGAGCAGTACTTC
CASSRAGNSREQYF
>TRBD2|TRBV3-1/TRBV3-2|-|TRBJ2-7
TGTGCCAGCAGCCAAGGGCTCTTAGCGGGAGTCTCCTACGAGCAGTACTTC
CASSQGLLAGVSYEQYF
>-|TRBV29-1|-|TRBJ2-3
TGCAGCGTTTCCGACAGGGCGGGGGATACGCAGTATTTT
CSVSDRAGDTQYF
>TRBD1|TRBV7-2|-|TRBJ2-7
TGTGCCAGCAGCGGCCGCGACAGGGCTACCTACGAGCAGTACTTC
CASSGRDRATYEQYF
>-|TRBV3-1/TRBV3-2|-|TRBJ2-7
TGTGCCAGCAGCCAAGATCTAGACGGCGCTGGTCGGGGCGAGCAGTACTTC
CASSQDLDGAGRGEQYF
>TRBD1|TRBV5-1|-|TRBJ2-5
TGCGCCAGCAGCCAGACAGGGGAGAAGGGGGAGACCCAGTACTTC
CASSQTGEKGETQYF
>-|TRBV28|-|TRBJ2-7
TGTGCCAGCAGTTCAGGGGGGACCGCTAAGTACGAGCAGTACTTC
CASSSGGTAKYEQYF
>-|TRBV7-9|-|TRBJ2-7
TGTGCCAGCAGCTTCCGGACCCAGGACTTACGCTACGAGCAGTACTTC
CASSFRTQDLRYEQYF
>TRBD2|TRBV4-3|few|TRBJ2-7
TGCGCCAGCAGCCAAGATCCAGGACTAGCTCCCGAGCAGTACTTC
CASSQDPGLAPEQYF
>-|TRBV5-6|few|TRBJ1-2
TGTGCCAGCAGCTTGTACTCGGAGGGAGGCTATGGCTACACCTTC
CASSLYSEGGYGYTF
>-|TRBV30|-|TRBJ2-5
TGTGCCTGGAGTGTGGGGGCGGGTCAAGAGACCCAGTACTTC
CAWSVGAGQETQYF
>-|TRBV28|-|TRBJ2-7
TGTGCCAGCAGCCCGGAGGGGGCTAAAGCCTACGAGCAGTACTTC
CASSPEGAKAYEQYF
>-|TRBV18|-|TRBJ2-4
TGTGCCAGCTCACCTCAGGGGGGACTAGCCAAAAACATTCAGTACTTC
CASSPQGGLAKNIQYF
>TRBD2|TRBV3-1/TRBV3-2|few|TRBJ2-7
TGTGCCAGCAGCCAAGGGACTAGCGGGAGCTCCGAGCAGTACTTC
CASSQGTSGSSEQYF
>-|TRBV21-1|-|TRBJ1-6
TGTGCCAGCAGCAAACCCGGGACAGACCATAATTCACCCCTCCACTTT
CASSKPGTDHNSPLHF
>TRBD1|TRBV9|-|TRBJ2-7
TGTGCCAGCAGCCATAGGGGTACAGGGGCCTACGAGCAGTACTTC
CASSHRGTGAYEQYF
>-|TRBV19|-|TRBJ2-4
TGTGCCAGTAGCCAATTATCAGGAGCCAAAAACATTCAGTACTTC
CASSQLSGAKNIQYF